The rows below give T cell receptor beta chains drawn from one sample of a study of blood T cells in healthy people across ages. A single record per CDR3 protein comes from TCRdb applying MiXCR to the 5' RACE reads. The data contain roughly 860,000 distinct CDR3 sequences, approximately 67% of them singletons. Sequencing input: blood. These receptors all stem from a man in his thirties or forties in good health. The CDR3 runs from the conserved cysteine through the conserved F or W. D genes are given only for firm matches. Clone size is not always given. Where it is, it says once, few, many or a class for expanded clones.

>TRBV4-3|.|TRBJ1-2|.
TGCGCCAGCAGCCAAGAAGGATTTTTCAAGGGTGCGGATGGCTACACCTTC
CASSQEGFFKGADGYTF
>TRBV2|.|TRBJ1-5|.
TGTGCCAGCAGTGAAGCGCGGTTGGGGTCTCAGCCCCAGCATTTT
CASSEARLGSQPQHF
>TRBV29-1|few|TRBJ2-7|TRBD1
TGCAGCGTCGTTGGACAGGGGGCGTTCGAGCAGTACTTC
CSVVGQGAFEQYF
>TRBV9|.|TRBJ2-3|.
TGTGCCAGCAGCGTGGATCCTAGCACAGATACGCAGTATTTT
CASSVDPSTDTQYF
>TRBV28|.|TRBJ2-6|.
TGTGCCAGCAGTACCCGACAGGCCCTCTCTGGGGCCAACGTCCTGACTTTC
CASSTRQALSGANVLTF
>TRBV5-1|.|TRBJ2-1|.
TGCGCCAGCAGCGGAGCGGCGGCCAACAATGAGCAGTTCTTC
CASSGAAANNEQFF
>TRBV29-1|few|TRBJ2-3|.
TGTTGCGTGGCGCAGGGGTTGAATACGCAGTATTTT
CCVAQGLNTQYF
>TRBV3-1|.|TRBJ2-5|.
TGTACCAGCAGTCGGGGTGTTGAGAAGACCCAGTACTTC
CTSSRGVEKTQYF
>TRBV20-1|.|TRBJ2-3|TRBD2
TGCAGTGCGCTACTAGCGGGGGGGCCTCTCACAGATACGCAGTATTTT
CSALLAGGPLTDTQYF
>TRBV5-1|few|TRBJ2-7|TRBD1
TGCGCCAGCAGCTTGGACCCCGGGACAGGGAAAAGGTACGAGCAGTACTTC
CASSLDPGTGKRYEQYF
>TRBV5-6|.|TRBJ2-1|TRBD2
TGTGCCAGCAGCTTTGGGGGAGGGATTGGTGAGCAGTTCTTC
CASSFGGGIGEQFF
>TRBV6-1|.|TRBJ2-7|.
TGTGCCAGCAGTCCCTACTTGGGAGGCACGAACGAGCAGTACTTC
CASSPYLGGTNEQYF
>TRBV30|.|TRBJ1-2|.
TGTGCCTGGAGGAAGGGCAGGGGAGGCTACACCTTC
CAWRKGRGGYTF
>TRBV27|once|TRBJ1-4|.
TGTGCCAGCACTCGAATGAGGAAACTGTTTTTT
CASTRMRKLFF
>TRBV12-3/TRBV12-4|.|TRBJ1-2|.
TGTGCCAGCAGTCCACAGAACGAAGGGAACGGGGGCTATGGCTACACCTTC
CASSPQNEGNGGYGYTF
>TRBV29-1|few|TRBJ2-3|.
TGCAGCGTGAGGGGGAAAGTTTCGGATACGCAGTATTTT
CSVRGKVSDTQYF
>TRBV7-9|.|TRBJ1-6|.
TGTGCCAGCAGTGACTCACCCCTCCACTTT
CASSDSPLHF
>TRBV6-2/TRBV6-3|.|TRBJ1-2|.
TGTGCCAGCAGTTACTCGCTACGTTCCAGCTATGGCTACACCTTC
CASSYSLRSSYGYTF
>TRBV29-1|.|TRBJ2-1|TRBD1
TGCAGCGTGGGACAGGGGGGAGGAGAGACCCAGTTCTTC
CSVGQGGGETQFF
>TRBV7-2|.|TRBJ1-1|.
TGTGCCAGCAGTCCTCTCCCCAGCGGACAAGCTTTCTTT
CASSPLPSGQAFF
>TRBV12-3/TRBV12-4|medium-sized|TRBJ2-5|TRBD1
TGTGCCAGCAGTATATGGGACAGCGAGCAAGAGACCCAGTACTTC
CASSIWDSEQETQYF
>TRBV7-2|.|TRBJ1-1|TRBD1
TGTGCCAGCAGCTTACGGGACAGGGCTCTTCTGAACACTGAAGCTTTCTTT
CASSLRDRALLNTEAFF
>TRBV15|.|TRBJ2-6|.
TGTGCCACCAGCAGCCCTGGGCCGTCTGGGGCCAACGTCGTGACTTTC
CATSSPGPSGANVVTF
>TRBV10-3|.|TRBJ2-5|TRBD2
TGTGCCATCAGTGAAGTGGGAGGGACCCAAGAGACCCAGTACTTC
CAISEVGGTQETQYF
>TRBV7-2|.|TRBJ2-2|.
TGTGCCAGCAGCTTAAGGGGGAGGGGTGAGGGGGAGCTGTTTTTT
CASSLRGRGEGELFF
>TRBV4-3|few|TRBJ2-1|.
TGCGCCAGCAGCCAAGCGCAACAGGGTGAGCAGTTCTTC
CASSQAQQGEQFF
>TRBV30|few|TRBJ1-2|.
TGTGCCTGGAGTATAGGGGGGCACTATGGCTACACCTTC
CAWSIGGHYGYTF
>TRBV4-2|.|TRBJ2-1|.
TGTGCCAGCAGCCAAGAGGCGGGGAACTCCTACAATGAGCAGTTCTTC
CASSQEAGNSYNEQFF
>TRBV7-8|.|TRBJ2-5|.
TGTGCCAGCAGCTTAGTCTTGAAAGAGACCCAGTACTTC
CASSLVLKETQYF
>TRBV2|.|TRBJ2-6|.
TGTGCCAGCAGGGAAGGGGAAGCCGGGGCCAACGTCCTGACTTTC
CASREGEAGANVLTF
>TRBV4-3|.|TRBJ2-1|.
TGCGCCAGCAACCAAGATTACGCGGGCTACAATGAGCAGTTCTTC
CASNQDYAGYNEQFF
>TRBV3-1|.|TRBJ1-2|.
TGTGCCAGCAGCCAAGGGACGGTTGAAGGCTATGGCTACACCTTC
CASSQGTVEGYGYTF
>TRBV18|few|TRBJ2-7|.
TGTGCCAGCTCACAAGTGGGGGTGTCTGACGAGCAGTACTTC
CASSQVGVSDEQYF
>TRBV12-5|.|TRBJ2-3|TRBD2
TGTGCTAGTGGCCACCTCTGTGGCGGGGGGGACGGCAGGGGGGAAGCGCAGTATTTT
CASGHLCGGGDGRGEAQYF
>TRBV15|few|TRBJ2-4|.
TGTGCCACCAGCAGAGATCTCCCTAAGAGGGCAGGCAAAAACATTCAGTACTTC
CATSRDLPKRAGKNIQYF
>TRBV7-3|.|TRBJ2-7|.
TGTGCCAGCAGCTTATCCTGGGCTGGGAGCGAGCAGTACTTC
CASSLSWAGSEQYF
>TRBV5-5|.|TRBJ1-4|.
TGTGCCAGCAGCCTTGACAGGAATAAACTGTTTTTT
CASSLDRNKLFF